This TCR beta chain appears in the sequencing data of a study of immune heterogeneity within non-small cell lung tumors (dated 2018 in TCRdb). Context from the whole study: By histology, the tumors included some ten non-squamous carcinomas, a few squamous cell carcinomas and 1 tumor not otherwise specified. To look at intratumoral immune heterogeneity, the study ran whole-exome sequencing, RNA-seq and TCR beta repertoire sequencing on several spatially distinct regions taken from every NSCLC tumor. TCR repertoire analysis included approximately 60 tumor loci from approximately 16 patients, whereas transcriptome data included only approximately 44 loci from 12 patients. Neoantigen binding to each patient's HLA alleles was predicted with netMHCpan-3.0 for mutant peptides of 8 to 11 amino acids.

A multiplex PCR system amplified the TCR beta CDR3 region, with a first 10-cycle round using 32 V-gene forward and 13 J-gene reverse primers. A QIAGEN Multiplex PCR Kit was used for first-round PCR, and the primer sequences were filed in Chinese patent CN105087789A. Illumina universal primers were attached in a second round of PCR run with the Phusion High-Fidelity PCR Kit. Paired-end sequencing of TCR libraries was carried out on the Illumina HiSeq X Ten platform at a read length of 151 bp. The paper's processing steps were these. Reads lacking multiplex PCR primers were removed with Cutadapt, read pairs were merged with PEAR, and CDR3 regions were called with MiXCR default settings. Shannon entropy measured repertoire diversity, while clonality was calculated as one minus the Shannon entropy divided by the ln of the count of productive unique sequences. Dominant or high-frequency T-cell clones were defined as clonotypes at frequencies of at least 0.5%. TCRdb ran its own pipeline on the public reads, namely fastp trimming at Q25 and MiXCR clone calling, and kept in-frame beta chains. For every CDR3 protein sequence, its rows merge into one entry that carries the most common genes and DNA. The V and J calls were not made by the authors but by TCRdb's processing. This sample gives approximately 14,000 distinct CDR3 sequences in total; 25% to 35% of them show up just once. The top ten hold roughly 4% of the sample.

Taken from cysteine to phenylalanine, the CDR3 has 14 residues. Of the read, only the CDR3 DNA is kept; its 42 bases are in frame from base 1. CDR1 is given as DFQATT and CDR2 as SNEGSKA, both from the germline V gene (reference sequence). Germline trimming: 6 bases from V, 7 bases from J; junction bases outside gene matches: 13. The research as a whole found: High-frequency TCR beta clonotypes were found to be largely distinct between individual patients. Identical dominant CDR3B clonotypes recurred across loci within a patient, yet different tumor locations also harbored unique high-frequency clones. A statistically significant but moderate positive correlation (R about 0.34) was observed between local T-cell repertoire clonality and local tumor mutational burden.

This clonotype was counted only a few times. The target of this receptor is not known. Per-base qualities were not stored, and no clone one base away is much larger. Genomic DNA was extracted from bulk tumor tissue and used as the TCR template, and approximately 590 ng gDNA was amplified per sample. During surgery, multiple biopsies were taken from each primary tumor and placed as far apart as possible within the tumor mass. The study cohort was described as untreated, and the patients were newly diagnosed NSCLC cases having curative surgery. The donor group was made up of approximately 15 newly diagnosed non-small cell lung cancer patients undergoing surgery with curative intent. Resected tumor masses were reviewed by two independent pathologists. Sequencing was performed only on DNA and RNA samples of high quality.

The sequence is built from TRBV20-1 and TRBJ2-5, and 8 junction bases match TRBD1. The sequence derives from a middle-aged man with non-small cell lung cancer. The material sequenced was lung tumor tissue. The DNA is as follows: TGCAGTGCCAAAACACAGACAGGGGATGGGACCCAGTACTTC. Translation gives CSAKTQTGDGTQYF.